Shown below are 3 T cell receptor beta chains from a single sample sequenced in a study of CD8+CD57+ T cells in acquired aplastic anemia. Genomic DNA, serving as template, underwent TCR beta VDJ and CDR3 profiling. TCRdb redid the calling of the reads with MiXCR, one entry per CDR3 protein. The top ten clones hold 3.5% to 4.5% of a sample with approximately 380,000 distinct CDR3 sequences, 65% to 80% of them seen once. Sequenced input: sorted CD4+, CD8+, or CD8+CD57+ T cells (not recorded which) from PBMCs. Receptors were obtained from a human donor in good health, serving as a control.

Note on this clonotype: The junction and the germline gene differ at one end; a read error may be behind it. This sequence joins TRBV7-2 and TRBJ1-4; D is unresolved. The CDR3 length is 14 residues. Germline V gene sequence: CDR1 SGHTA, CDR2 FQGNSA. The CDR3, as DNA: TGTGCCAGCAGGCCCCGCGGTGGCATGAACACTGAATCTTTT. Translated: CASRPRGGMNTESF. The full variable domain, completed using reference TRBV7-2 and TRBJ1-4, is GAGVSQSPSNKVTEKGKDVELRCDPISGHTALYWYRQSLGQGLEFLIYFQGNSAPDKSGLPSDRFSAERTGGSVSTLTIQRTQQEDSAVYLCASRPRGGMNTESFGSGTQLSVL.

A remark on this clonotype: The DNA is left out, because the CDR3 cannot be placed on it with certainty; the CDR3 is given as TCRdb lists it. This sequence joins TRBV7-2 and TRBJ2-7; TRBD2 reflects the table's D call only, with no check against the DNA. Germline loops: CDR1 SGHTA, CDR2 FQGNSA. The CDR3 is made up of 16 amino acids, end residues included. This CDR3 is CASSLPSYGQYFGQYF.

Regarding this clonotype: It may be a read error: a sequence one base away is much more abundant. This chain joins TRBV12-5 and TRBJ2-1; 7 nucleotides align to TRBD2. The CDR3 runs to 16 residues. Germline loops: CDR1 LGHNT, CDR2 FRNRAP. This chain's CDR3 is CAGGLVVSGEGNEQFF. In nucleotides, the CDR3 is TGTGCTGGTGGTTTGGTCGTGAGCGGGGAAGGTAATGAGCAGTTCTTC.